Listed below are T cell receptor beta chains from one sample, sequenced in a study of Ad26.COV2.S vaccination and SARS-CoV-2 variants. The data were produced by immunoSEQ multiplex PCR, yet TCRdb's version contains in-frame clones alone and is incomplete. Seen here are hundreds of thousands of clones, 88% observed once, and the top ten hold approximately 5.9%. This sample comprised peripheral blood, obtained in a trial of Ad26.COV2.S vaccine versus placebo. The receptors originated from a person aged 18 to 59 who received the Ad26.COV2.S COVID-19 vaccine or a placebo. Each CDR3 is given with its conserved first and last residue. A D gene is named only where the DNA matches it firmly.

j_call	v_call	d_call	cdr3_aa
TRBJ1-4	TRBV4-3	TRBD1	CASSQDQGGFEKLFF
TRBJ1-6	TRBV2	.	CASSELRNSPLHF
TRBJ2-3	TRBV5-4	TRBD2	CASSFSGRAMAQYF
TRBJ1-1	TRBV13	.	CASSLKQGITEAFF
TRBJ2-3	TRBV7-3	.	CASSYGLGDTQYF
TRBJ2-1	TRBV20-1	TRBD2	CSASEGRDEQFF
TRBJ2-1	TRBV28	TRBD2	CASSKELAGYATYNEQFF
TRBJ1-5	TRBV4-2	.	CASSQDPRVSNQPQHF
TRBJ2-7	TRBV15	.	CATSRTSSSYEQYF
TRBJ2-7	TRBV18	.	CASSPEGYEQYF
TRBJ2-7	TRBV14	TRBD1	CASSLGQGKQYF
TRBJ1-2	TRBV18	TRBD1	CASSPTGTGVGYTF
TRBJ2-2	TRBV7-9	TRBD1	CASRLGQERTGELFF
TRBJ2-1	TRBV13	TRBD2	CASSLGIGLAAYNEQFF
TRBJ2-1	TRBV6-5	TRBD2	CASSYLSGRARNEQFF
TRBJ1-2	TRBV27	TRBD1	CASSRLIRQGAYYGYTF
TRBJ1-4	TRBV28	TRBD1	CASSVTGAGEKLFF
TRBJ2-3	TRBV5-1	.	CASTRSMETDTQYF
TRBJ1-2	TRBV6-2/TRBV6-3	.	CASSYMGNYGYTF
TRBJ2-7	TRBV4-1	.	CASSPAGTSYEQYF
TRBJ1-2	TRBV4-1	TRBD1	CASSQDAGTAIFNYGYTF
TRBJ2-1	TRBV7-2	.	CASADPSSYNEQFF
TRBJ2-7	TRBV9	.	CASSVGAQNYEQYF
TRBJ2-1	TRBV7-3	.	CASSPLVGANYNEQFF
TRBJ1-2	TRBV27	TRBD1	CASSHLRTGHNYGYTF
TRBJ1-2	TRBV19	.	CASLTPGLGPKGYTF
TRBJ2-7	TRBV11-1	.	CASSLAQAAYEQYF
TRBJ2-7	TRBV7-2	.	CASSLGGRDSYEQYF
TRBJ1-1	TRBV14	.	CASSQIDMNTEAFF
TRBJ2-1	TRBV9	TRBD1	CASSLRQGGLDEQFF
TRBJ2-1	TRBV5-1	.	CASSLRQGREDEQFF
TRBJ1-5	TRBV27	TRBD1	CASSLGTGWPSNQPQHF
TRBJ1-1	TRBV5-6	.	CASSPVVTLGTEAFF
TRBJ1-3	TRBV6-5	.	CASSYSWAPSGNTIYF
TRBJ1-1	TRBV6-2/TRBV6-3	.	CASSYSGSNTEAFF
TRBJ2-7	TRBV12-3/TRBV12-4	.	CATRETALGQYF
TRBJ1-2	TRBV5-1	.	CASSARDALGYGYTF
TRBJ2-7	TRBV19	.	CASSPIEEQYF
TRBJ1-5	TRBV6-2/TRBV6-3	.	CASSYRAGSNQPQHF
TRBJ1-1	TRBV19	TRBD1	CASSILGQGVEAFF
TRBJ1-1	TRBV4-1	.	CASSQETGLNTEAFF
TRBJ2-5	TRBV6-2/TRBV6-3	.	CASSYSSRFKERYQETQYF
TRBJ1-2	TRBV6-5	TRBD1	CASSYSQGANGYTF
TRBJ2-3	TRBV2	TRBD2	CASSESPSGGASYTDTQYF
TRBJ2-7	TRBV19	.	CASSIDGRGAEQYF
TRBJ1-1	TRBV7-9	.	CASSSARRTEAFF